The present entry profiles one T cell receptor (beta chain) with its context. Its antigen is still unknown. The PCR contained 60 Vbeta and 13 Jbeta primers. The data were produced by immunoSEQ multiplex PCR, yet TCRdb's version contains in-frame clones alone and is incomplete. The sample includes about 51,000 clones. The CDR3 runs to 15 residues. V lost 3 bases and J 3 bases, leaving 14 bases between the germline ends. CDR1 is SNHLY, CDR2 FYNNEI, per germline. This entry belongs to a study of cytomegalovirus exposure and HLA in healthy donors. Study-level results: After further analysis at a later stage, 17,000 or so TCR beta sequences were associated with HLA alleles at 0.05 false discovery rate. Relative to equally common others, HLA-associated TCR beta chains showed greater clonal expansion in a later analysis. Prior analysis indicated that the majority of TCR beta V segments exhibited productivity approximately 87% or approximately 30% of the time.

The sequence was obtained from a man in his forties in good health and CMV-seropositive. This chain joins TRBV2 and TRBJ1-2, with D maybe TRBD1 (5 bases). The sequencing input was PBMCs. The CDR3 is CASSEGQSGDYGYTF. CDR3 DNA: TGTGCCAGCAGTGAGGGGCAGTCGGGGGACTATGGCTACACCTTC.